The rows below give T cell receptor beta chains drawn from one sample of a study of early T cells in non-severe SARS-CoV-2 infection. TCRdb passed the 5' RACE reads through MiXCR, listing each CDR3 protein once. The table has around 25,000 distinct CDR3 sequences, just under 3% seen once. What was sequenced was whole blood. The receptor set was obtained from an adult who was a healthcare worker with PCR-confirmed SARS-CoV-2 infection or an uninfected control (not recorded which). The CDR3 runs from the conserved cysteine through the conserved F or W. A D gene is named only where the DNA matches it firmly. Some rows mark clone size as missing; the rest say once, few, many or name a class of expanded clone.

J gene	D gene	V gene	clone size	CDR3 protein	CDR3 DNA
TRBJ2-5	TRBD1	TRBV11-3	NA	CASSPRDRDETQYF	TGTGCCAGCAGCCCTCGAGACAGGGATGAGACCCAGTACTTC
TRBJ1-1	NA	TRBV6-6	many	CASSYPGPRRRTEIKAFF	TGTGCCAGCAGTTACCCGGGGCCGCGAAGAAGGACAGAAATAAAAGCTTTCTTT
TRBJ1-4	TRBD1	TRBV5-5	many	CASSNGTGARRNEKLFF	TGTGCCAGCAGCAACGGGACAGGGGCCCGGAGGAATGAAAAACTGTTTTTT
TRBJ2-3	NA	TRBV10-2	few	CATSHEVGEHF	TGCGCCACCTCACACGAGGTGGGCGAGCATTTT
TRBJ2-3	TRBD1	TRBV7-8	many	CASSLIKGQGSTDTQYF	TGTGCCAGCAGCTTAATAAAGGGACAGGGAAGCACAGATACGCAGTATTTT
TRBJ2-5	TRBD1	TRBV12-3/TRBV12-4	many	CASRPQGGAETQYF	TGTGCCAGCAGACCACAAGGGGGCGCGGAGACCCAGTACTTC
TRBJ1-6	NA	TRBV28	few	CASSSPQFTGPNSPLHF	TGTGCCAGCAGTTCCCCACAATTCACGGGCCCTAATTCACCCCTCCACTTT
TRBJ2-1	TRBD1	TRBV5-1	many	CASSLGQGFWNEQFF	TGCGCCAGCAGCTTGGGACAGGGGTTTTGGAATGAGCAGTTCTTC
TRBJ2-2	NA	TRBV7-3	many	CASSTTANTGELFF	TGTGCCAGCAGCACGACGGCGAACACCGGGGAGCTGTTTTTT
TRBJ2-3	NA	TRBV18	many	CASSPPVSTDTQYF	TGTGCCAGCTCACCACCCGTAAGCACAGATACGCAGTATTTT
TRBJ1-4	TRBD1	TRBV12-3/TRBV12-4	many	CASSRTLDRVGEKLFF	TGTGCCAGCAGCCGCACCCTAGACAGGGTGGGTGAAAAACTGTTTTTT
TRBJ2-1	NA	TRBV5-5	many	CASSLQGRDEQFF	TGTGCCAGCAGCTTACAGGGTAGGGATGAGCAGTTCTTC
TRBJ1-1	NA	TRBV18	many	CASSPEGWTEAFF	TGTGCCAGCTCACCTGAGGGGTGGACTGAAGCTTTCTTT
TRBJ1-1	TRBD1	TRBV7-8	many	CASSPRDRVNTEAFF	TGTGCCAGCAGCCCGAGGGACAGGGTGAACACTGAAGCTTTCTTT
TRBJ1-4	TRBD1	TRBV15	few	CATSRGPGQAATNEKLFF	TGTGCCACCAGCAGGGGCCCGGGACAGGCTGCAACTAATGAAAAACTGTTTTTT
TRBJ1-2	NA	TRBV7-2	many	CASSSNYLYGYTF	TGTGCCAGCAGCTCCAATTACCTCTATGGCTACACCTTC
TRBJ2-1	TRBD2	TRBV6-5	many	CASGRGSGGDNEQFF	TGTGCCAGCGGAAGAGGCAGCGGGGGGGACAATGAGCAGTTCTTC
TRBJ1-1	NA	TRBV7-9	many	CASSSRGGESAEAFF	TGTGCCAGCAGCTCACGTGGGGGGGAGAGCGCTGAAGCTTTCTTT
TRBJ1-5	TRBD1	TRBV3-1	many	CASSQGTYRGVQPQHF	TGTGCCAGCAGCCAAGGGACATACAGGGGAGTTCAGCCCCAGCATTTT
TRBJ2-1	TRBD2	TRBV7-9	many	CASSVWTSGGTENYNEQFF	TGTGCCAGCAGCGTATGGACTAGCGGGGGGACCGAAAATTACAATGAGCAGTTCTTC
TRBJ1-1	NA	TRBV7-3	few	CASSFNGGNTEAFF	TGTGCCAGCAGCTTCAATGGGGGGAACACTGAAGCTTTCTTT
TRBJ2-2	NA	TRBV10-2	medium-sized	CASSGGTRSTGELFF	TGCGCCAGCAGTGGAGGGACCCGGAGCACCGGGGAGCTGTTTTTT
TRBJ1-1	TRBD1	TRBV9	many	CASSSMGQGEAFF	TGTGCCAGCAGCTCCATGGGACAGGGTGAGGCTTTCTTT
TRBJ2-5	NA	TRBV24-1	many	CATSDSKTPQETQYF	TGTGCCACCAGTGATTCAAAGACTCCACAAGAGACCCAGTACTTC
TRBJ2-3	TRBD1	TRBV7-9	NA	CASSLSRTGSTDTQYF	TGTGCCAGCAGCTTAAGTCGGACAGGGAGCACAGATACGCAGTATTTT
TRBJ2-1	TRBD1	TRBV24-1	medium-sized	CATKQGAMNEQFF	TGTGCCACCAAACAGGGGGCTATGAATGAGCAGTTCTTC
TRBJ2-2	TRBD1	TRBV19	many	CASGTGNTGELFF	TGTGCCAGTGGGACAGGGAACACCGGGGAGCTGTTTTTT
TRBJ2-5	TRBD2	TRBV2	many	CASSDLGTSGETQYF	TGTGCCAGCAGTGACCTAGGGACTAGCGGAGAGACCCAGTACTTC
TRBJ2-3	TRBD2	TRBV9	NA	CASTSGLAVTDTQYF	TGTGCCAGCACCTCCGGACTAGCGGTCACAGATACGCAGTATTTT
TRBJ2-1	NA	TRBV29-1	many	CSVEDQWQGGLNEQFF	TGCAGCGTTGAAGATCAGTGGCAGGGTGGCCTCAATGAGCAGTTCTTC
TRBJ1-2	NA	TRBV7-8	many	CASSPEGRGNYGYTF	TGTGCCAGCAGTCCAGAGGGGCGGGGAAACTATGGCTACACCTTC
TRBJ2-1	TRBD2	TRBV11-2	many	CASMSLAGRNGNEQFF	TGTGCCAGCATGAGTTTAGCGGGTCGAAACGGGAATGAGCAGTTCTTC
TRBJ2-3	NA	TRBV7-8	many	CASSLVRGGGTDTQYF	TGTGCCAGCAGCTTAGTCAGAGGCGGGGGCACAGATACGCAGTATTTT
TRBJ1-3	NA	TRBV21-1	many	CASSLINALGGPHSGNTIYF	TGTGCCAGCAGCCTTATTAACGCGCTGGGGGGGCCTCACTCTGGAAACACCATATATTTT
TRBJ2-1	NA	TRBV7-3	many	CASSLAGEMNEQFF	TGTGCCAGCAGCTTGGCAGGGGAGATGAATGAGCAGTTCTTC
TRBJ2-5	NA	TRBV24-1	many	CATSDLTSGSETQYF	TGTGCCACCAGTGATTTAACGTCGGGTTCTGAGACCCAGTACTTC
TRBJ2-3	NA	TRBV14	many	CASSQVYHANTDTQYF	TGTGCCAGCAGCCAAGTATACCACGCGAACACAGATACGCAGTATTTT
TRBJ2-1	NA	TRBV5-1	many	CASSLRTGGSYNEQFF	TGCGCCAGCAGCTTGCGAACAGGTGGCTCCTACAATGAGCAGTTCTTC
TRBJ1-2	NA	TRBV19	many	CASSIAGGGNYGYTF	TGTGCCAGTAGTATAGCAGGAGGGGGAAACTATGGCTACACCTTC
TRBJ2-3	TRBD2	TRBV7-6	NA	CASSWSGGPAADTQYF	TGTGCCAGCAGCTGGAGCGGGGGGCCAGCGGCAGATACGCAGTATTTT
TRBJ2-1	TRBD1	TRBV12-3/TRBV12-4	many	CASRQSGTGGNEQFF	TGTGCCAGCAGACAATCCGGGACAGGGGGCAATGAGCAGTTCTTC
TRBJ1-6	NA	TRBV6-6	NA	CASSYVAGEESPLHF	TGTGCCAGCAGTTACGTAGCAGGGGAGGAATCACCCCTCCACTTT
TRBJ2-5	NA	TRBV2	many	CAIKRGRGTQETQYF	TGTGCCATCAAAAGGGGGAGGGGCACTCAAGAGACCCAGTACTTC
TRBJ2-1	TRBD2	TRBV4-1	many	CASSLQPTSGGGRNEQFF	TGCGCCAGCAGCCTTCAACCGACTAGCGGGGGTGGAAGGAATGAGCAGTTCTTC
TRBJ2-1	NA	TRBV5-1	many	CASSLMMRGNEQFF	TGCGCCAGCAGCTTGATGATGAGGGGCAATGAGCAGTTCTTC
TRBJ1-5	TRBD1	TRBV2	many	CASSEDRVPNQPQHF	TGTGCCAGCAGTGAGGACAGGGTCCCTAATCAGCCCCAGCATTTT
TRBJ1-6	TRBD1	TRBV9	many	CASSVEGQNSPLHF	TGTGCCAGCAGCGTAGAGGGACAGAATTCACCCCTCCACTTT
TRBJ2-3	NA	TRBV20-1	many	CSAESDTDTQYF	TGCAGTGCTGAGTCAGACACAGATACGCAGTATTTT
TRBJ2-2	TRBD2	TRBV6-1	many	CASSEGLADPTGELFF	TGTGCCAGCAGTGAAGGACTAGCGGACCCCACCGGGGAGCTGTTTTTT
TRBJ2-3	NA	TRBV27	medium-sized	CASSLGAGLTDTQYF	TGTGCCAGCAGTTTGGGGGCGGGGCTCACAGATACGCAGTATTTT